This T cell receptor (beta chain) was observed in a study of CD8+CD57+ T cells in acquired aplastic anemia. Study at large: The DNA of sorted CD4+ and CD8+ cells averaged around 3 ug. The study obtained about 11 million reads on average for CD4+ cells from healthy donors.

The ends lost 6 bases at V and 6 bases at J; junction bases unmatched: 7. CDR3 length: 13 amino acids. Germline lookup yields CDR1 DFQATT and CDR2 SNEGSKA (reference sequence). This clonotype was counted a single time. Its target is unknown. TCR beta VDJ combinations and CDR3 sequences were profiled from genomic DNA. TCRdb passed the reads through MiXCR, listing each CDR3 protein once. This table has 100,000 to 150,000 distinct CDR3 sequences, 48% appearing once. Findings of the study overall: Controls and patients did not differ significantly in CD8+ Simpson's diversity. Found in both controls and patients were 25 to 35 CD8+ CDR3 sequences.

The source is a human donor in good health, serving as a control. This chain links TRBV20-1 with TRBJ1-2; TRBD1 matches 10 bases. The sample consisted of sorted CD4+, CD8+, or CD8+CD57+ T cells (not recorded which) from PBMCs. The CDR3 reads CSATLDRGNGYTF. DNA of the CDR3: TGCAGTGCCACCCTGGACAGGGGGAATGGCTACACCTTC.